This T cell receptor (beta chain) was sequenced for a study of T cells in Graves' hyperthyroidism and ophthalmopathy. TCR beta CDR3 sequences were amplified from RNA transcripts. First-round RT-PCR with HTBI primers amplified the TCR CDR3 region. MiXCR, run by TCRdb on the multiplex PCR reads, gives a single entry per CDR3 protein. The repertoire holds 500,000 to 600,000 distinct CDR3 sequences, with 15% to 20% as singletons. The junction had 19 bases not matched to a gene; V was cut back by 4 bases and J by 8 bases. The CDR3 covers 17 residues. Germline loops: CDR1 ENHRY, CDR2 SYGVKD. This clonotype was observed a few times.

The sample consisted of blood. The receptor's source is a man aged 35-49 years with Graves' ophthalmopathy. The rearrangement links TRBV10-3 to TRBJ1-2; 7 bases map to TRBD1. CDR3 amino acids: CAISGPSSQGPWDGYTF. In nucleotides, the CDR3 is TGTGCCATCAGTGGCCCCTCTTCACAGGGGCCCTGGGACGGCTACACCTTC.